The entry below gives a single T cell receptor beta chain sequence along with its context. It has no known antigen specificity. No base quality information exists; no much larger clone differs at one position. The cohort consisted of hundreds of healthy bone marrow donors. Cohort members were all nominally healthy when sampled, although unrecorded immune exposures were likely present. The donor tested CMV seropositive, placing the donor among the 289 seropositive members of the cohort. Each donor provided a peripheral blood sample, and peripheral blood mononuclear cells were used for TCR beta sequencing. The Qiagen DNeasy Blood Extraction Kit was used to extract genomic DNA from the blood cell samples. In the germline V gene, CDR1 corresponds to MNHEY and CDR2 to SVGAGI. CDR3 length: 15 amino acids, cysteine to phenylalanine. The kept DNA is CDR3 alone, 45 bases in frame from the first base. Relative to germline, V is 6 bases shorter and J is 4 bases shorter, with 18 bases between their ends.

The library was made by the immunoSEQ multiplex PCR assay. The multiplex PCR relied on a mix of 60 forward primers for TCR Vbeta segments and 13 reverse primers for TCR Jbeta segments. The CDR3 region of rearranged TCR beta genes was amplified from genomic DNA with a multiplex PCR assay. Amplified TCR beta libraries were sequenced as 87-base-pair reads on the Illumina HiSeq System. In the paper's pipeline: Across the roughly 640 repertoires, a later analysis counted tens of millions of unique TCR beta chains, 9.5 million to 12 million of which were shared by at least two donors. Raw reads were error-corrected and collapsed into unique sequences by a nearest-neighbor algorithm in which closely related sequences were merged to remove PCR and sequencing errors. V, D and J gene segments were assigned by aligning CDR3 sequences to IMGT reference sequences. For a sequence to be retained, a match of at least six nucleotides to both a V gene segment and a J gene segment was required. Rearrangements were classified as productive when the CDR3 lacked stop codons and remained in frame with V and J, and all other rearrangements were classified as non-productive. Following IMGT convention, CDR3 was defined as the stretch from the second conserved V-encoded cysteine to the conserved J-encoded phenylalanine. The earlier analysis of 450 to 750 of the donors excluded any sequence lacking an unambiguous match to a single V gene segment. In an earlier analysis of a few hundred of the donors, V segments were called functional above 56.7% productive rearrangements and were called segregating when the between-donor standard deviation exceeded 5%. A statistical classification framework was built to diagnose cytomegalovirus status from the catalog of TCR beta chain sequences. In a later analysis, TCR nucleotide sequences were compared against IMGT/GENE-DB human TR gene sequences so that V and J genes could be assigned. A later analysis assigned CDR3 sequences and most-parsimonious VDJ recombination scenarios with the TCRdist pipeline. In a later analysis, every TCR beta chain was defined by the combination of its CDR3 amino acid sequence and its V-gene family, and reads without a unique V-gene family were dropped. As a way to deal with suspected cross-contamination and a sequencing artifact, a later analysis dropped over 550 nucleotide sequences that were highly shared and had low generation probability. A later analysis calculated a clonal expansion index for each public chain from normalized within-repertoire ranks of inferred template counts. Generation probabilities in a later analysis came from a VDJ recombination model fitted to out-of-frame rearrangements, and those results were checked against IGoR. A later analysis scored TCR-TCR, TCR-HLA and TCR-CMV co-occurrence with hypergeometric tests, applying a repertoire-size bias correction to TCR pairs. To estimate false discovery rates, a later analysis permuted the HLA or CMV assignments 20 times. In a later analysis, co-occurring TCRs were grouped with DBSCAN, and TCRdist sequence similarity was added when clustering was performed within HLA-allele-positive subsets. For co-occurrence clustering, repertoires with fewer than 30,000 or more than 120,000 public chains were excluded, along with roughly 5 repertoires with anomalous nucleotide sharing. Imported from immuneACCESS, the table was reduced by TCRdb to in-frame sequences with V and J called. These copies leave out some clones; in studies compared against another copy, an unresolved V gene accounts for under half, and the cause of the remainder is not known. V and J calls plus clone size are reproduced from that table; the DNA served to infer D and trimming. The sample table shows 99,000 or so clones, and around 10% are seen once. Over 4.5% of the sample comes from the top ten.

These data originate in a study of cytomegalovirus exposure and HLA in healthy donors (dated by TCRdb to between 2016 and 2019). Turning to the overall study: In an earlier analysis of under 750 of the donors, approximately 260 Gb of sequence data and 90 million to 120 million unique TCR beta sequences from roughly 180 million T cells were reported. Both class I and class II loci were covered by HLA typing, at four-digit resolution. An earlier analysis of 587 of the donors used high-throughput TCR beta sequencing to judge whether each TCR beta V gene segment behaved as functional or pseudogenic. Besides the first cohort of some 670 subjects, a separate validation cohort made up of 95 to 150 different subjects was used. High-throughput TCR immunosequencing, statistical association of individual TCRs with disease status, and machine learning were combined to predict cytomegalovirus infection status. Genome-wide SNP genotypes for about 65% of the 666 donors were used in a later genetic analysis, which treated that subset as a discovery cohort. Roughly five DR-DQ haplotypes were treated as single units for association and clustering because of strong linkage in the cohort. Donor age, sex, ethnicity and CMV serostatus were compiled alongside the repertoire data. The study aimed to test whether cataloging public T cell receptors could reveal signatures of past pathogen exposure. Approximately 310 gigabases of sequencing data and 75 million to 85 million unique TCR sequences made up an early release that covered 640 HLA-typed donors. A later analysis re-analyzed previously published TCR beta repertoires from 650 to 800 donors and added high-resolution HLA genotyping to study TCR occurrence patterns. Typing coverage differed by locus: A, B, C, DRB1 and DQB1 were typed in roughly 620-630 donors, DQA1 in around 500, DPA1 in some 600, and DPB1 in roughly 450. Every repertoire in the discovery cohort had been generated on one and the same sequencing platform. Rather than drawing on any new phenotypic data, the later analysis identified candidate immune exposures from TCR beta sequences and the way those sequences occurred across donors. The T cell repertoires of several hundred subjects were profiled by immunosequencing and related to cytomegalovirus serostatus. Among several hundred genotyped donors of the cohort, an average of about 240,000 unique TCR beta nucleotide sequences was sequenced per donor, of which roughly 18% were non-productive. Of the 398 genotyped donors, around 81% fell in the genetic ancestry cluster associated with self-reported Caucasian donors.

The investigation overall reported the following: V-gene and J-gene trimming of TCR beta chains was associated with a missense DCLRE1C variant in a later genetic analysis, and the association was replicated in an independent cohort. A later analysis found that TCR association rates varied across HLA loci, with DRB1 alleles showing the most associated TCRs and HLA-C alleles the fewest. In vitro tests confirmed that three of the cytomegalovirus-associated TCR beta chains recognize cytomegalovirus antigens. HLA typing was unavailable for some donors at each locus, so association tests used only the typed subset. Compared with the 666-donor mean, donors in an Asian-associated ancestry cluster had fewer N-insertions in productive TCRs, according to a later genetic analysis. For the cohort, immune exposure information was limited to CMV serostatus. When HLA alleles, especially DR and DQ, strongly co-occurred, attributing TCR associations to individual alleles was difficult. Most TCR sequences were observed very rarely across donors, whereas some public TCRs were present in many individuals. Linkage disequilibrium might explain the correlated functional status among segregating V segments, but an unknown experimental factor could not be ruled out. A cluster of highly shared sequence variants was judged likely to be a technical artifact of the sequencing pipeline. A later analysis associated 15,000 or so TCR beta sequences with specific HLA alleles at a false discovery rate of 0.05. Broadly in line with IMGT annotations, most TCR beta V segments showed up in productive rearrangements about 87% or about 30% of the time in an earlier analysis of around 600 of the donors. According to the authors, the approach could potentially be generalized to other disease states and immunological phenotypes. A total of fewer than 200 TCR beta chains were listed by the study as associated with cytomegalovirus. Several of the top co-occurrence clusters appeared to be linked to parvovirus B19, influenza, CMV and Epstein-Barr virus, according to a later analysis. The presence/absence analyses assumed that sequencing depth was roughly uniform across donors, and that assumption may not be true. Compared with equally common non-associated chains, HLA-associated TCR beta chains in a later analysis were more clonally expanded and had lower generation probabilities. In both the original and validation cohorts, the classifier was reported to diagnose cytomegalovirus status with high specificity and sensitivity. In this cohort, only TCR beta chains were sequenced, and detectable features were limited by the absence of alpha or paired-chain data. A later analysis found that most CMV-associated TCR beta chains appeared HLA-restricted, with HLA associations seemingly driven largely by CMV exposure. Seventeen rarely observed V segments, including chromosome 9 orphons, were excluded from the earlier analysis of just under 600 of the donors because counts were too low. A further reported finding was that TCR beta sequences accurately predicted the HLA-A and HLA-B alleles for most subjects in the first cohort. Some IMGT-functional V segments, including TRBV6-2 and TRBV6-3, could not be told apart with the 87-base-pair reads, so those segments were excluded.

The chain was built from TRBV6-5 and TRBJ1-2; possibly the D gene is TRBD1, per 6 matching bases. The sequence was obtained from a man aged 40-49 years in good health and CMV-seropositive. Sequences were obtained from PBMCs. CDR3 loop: CASRLDRQTFYGYTF. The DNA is TGTGCCAGCAGACTGGACAGACAAACCTTCTATGGCTACACCTTC.